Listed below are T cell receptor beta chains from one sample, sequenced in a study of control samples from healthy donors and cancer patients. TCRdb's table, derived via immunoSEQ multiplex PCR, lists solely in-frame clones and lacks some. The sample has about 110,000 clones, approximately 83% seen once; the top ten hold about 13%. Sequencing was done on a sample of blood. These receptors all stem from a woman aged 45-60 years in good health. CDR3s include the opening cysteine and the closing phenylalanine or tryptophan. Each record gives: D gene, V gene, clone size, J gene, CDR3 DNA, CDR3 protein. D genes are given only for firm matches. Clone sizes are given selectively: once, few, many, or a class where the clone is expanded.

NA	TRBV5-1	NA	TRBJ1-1	TGCGCCAGCAGCTTGGAAGGCACGAACACTGAAGCTTTCTTT	CASSLEGTNTEAFF
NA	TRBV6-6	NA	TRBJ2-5	TGTGCCAGCAGGGGGTTTAGCTTAAGCCAAGAGACCCAGTACTTC	CASRGFSLSQETQYF
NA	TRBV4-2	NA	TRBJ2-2	TGTGCCAGCAGCCAACTTTTGGGACGACCCTCCGCCGGCACCGGGGAGCTGTTTTTT	CASSQLLGRPSAGTGELFF
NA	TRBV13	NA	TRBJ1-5	TGTGCCAGCAGCGCGCGAAATCAGCCCCAGCATTTT	CASSARNQPQHF
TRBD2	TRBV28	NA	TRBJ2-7	TGTGCCAGCAGCCGACTAGCGGTTTACGAGCAGTACTTC	CASSRLAVYEQYF
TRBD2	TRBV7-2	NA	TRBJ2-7	TGTGCCAGCAGCTTAACCGGGACTAGCTTCGAGCAGTACTTC	CASSLTGTSFEQYF
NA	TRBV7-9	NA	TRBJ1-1	TGTGCCAGCAGCTTAGGAGGGCAAGGTACTGAAGCTTTCTTT	CASSLGGQGTEAFF
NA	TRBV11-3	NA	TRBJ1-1	TGTGCCAGCAGCTTAGTTGGGGATTTGAACACTGAAGCTTTCTTT	CASSLVGDLNTEAFF
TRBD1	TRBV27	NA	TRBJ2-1	TGTGCCAGCTCACGAGACAGGGGCTCCTACAATGAGCAGTTCTTC	CASSRDRGSYNEQFF
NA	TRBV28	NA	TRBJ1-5	TGTGCCAGCAGTGCCCCGGGAGCGAGCAATCAGCCCCAGCATTTT	CASSAPGASNQPQHF
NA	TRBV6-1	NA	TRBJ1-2	TGTGCCAGCAGTGAAGGGGGGGATTTGGGCGGCTACACCTTC	CASSEGGDLGGYTF
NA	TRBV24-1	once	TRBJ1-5	TGTGCCACCAGTGGGGCAGGGGTTAATCAGCCCCAGCATTTT	CATSGAGVNQPQHF
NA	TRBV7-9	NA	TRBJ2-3	TGTGCCAGCAGTCCCTCAGGGCGACGAGATACGCAGTATTTT	CASSPSGRRDTQYF
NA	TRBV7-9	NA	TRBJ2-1	TGTGCCAGCAGCTTAGTGGTGGGTGAGCAGTTCTTC	CASSLVVGEQFF
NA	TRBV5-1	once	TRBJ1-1	TGCGCCAGCAGCTCCACGGCAGTGAACACTGAAGCTTTCTTT	CASSSTAVNTEAFF
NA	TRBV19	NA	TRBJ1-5	TGTGCCAGTAGTATAGACTCCTCGGGGCAGCCCCAGCATTTT	CASSIDSSGQPQHF
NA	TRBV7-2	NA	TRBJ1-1	TGTGCCAGCAGCCCCGGCGGTGGACCTCGGGAGGCTTTCTTT	CASSPGGGPREAFF
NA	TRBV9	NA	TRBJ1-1	TGTGCCAGCAGGCCTTCCGGGGGCAACACTGAAGCTTTCTTT	CASRPSGGNTEAFF
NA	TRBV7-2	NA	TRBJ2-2	TGTGCCAGCAGCTTGGGGGGGCCCGAGACCGGGGAGCTGTTTTTT	CASSLGGPETGELFF
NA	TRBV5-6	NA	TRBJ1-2	TGTGCCAGCAGCTTAGGGGGTTCCTATGGCTACACCTTC	CASSLGGSYGYTF
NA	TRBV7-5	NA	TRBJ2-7	TGTGCCAGAAGCCGACCTACTCAGGGGTCAGGATCCTACGAGCAGTACTTC	CARSRPTQGSGSYEQYF
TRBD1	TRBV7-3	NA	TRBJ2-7	TGTGCCAGCAGCCCAGCAGGGACAGGGCTCCACGAGCAGTACTTC	CASSPAGTGLHEQYF
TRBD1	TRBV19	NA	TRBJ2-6	TGTGCCAGTAGTAGCCCCGGGACAGCTGGGGCCAACGTCCTGACTTTC	CASSSPGTAGANVLTF